The 5 T cell receptor beta chains below were found in one sample sequenced in a study of blood T cell repertoires in COVID-19. Only in-frame clones appear in the TCRdb table, and some are missing; sequencing was by immunoSEQ multiplex PCR. Of a few hundred thousand clones listed, roughly 85% are singletons. The sample taken for sequencing was peripheral blood. The receptor source for this set is a man aged 18-30 years with active or convalescent COVID-19.

The chain joins TRBV30 to TRBJ1-2, with D hard to call. The CDR3 is 14 amino acids. CDR1 and CDR2 (germline): GTSNPN, SVGIG (reference sequence). V was pared by 0 bases and J by 4 bases, with 12 bases between. CDR3 DNA: TGTGCCTGGAGTGTCGGCAGGTATAGCTATGGCTACACCTTC. This sequence encodes CAWSVGRYSYGYTF. Filled out from reference TRBV30 and TRBJ1-2, the complete variable domain reads SQTIHQWPATLVQPVGSPLSLECTVEGTSNPNLYWYRQAAGRGLQLLFYSVGIGQISSEVPQNLSASRPQDRQFILSSKKLLLSDSGFYLCAWSVGRYSYGYTFGSGTRLTVV.

V gene TRBV11-3 combines with J gene TRBJ1-3; D gene uncertain. The CDR3 extends over 15 amino acids. With 5 bases removed from V and 0 bases from J, the gap between germline ends came to 11 bases. Germline CDR1 SGHNT, CDR2 YENEEA. The DNA of the CDR3 is TGTGCCAGCAGCCGCGACGGCGGCTCTGGAAACACCATATATTTT. Its translation: CASSRDGGSGNTIYF.

The chain links TRBV28 to TRBJ1-1, with 7 bases identical to TRBD1. Germline values: CDR1 MDHEN, CDR2 SYDVKM. This CDR3 region has 14 residues. Trimming removed 1 base from V and 5 bases from J; junction bases left unmatched: 4. In nucleotides, the CDR3 is TGTGCCAGCAGTTTATCAGGGGGTAGTACTGAAGCTTTCTTT. Encoded protein: CASSLSGGSTEAFF.

The genes are TRBV9 and TRBJ1-2, with 8 bases that match TRBD1. The germline gives CDR1 SGDLS, CDR2 YYNGEE. Trimming at V came to 0 bases and at J to 5 bases, leaving 6 bases not matched to a gene. The CDR3 totals 15 residues. In DNA, the CDR3 is TGTGCCAGCAGCGTAGGAGGGACAGGTGCTTATGGCTACACCTTC. Amino acids: CASSVGGTGAYGYTF.

This rearrangement joins TRBV3-1 (or the pseudogene TRBV3-2) to TRBJ1-3; possible D gene TRBD1, 6 bases. The CDR3 has 13 amino acids. V lost 4 bases to trimming and J lost 5 bases, with 9 bases between them. Germline V CDR1 and CDR2: LGHDT, YNNKEL (reference sequence). CDR3 DNA: TGTGCCAGCAGCCCGGACAGTAGAAACACCATATATTTT. Its translation is CASSPDSRNTIYF.